The text below deals with one TCR beta chain. This CDR3 spans 13 amino acids. With V trimmed by 3 bases and J by 4 bases, 2 bases remained unmatched. Germline V gives CDR1 SGHRS, CDR2 YFSETQ. TCRdb recomputed calls from the 5' RACE reads with MiXCR, one row per CDR3 protein. Seen here are 200,000 to 300,000 distinct CDR3 sequences, 9.4% observed once, and the top ten hold 22%. These data come from a study of T-cell memory formation after mild COVID-19. This TCR derives from a young man who had mild COVID-19 (a few samples of this study predate the infection). Cell type and time point are not known. The material sequenced was PBMCs or a T cell subset sorted from them (not recorded which). The chain carries TRBV5-1 and TRBJ2-5; 8 positions match TRBD1. In DNA, the CDR3 is TGCGCCAGCAGCTATCAGGGGGCAGAGACCCAGTACTTC. Amino acid sequence: CASSYQGAETQYF.